This T cell receptor beta chain emerged from a study of CD8+ T cells in alopecia areata. Study in general: Tofacitinib administration to treated patients was oral, at 5 to 10 mg twice daily.

Treatment given: oral pan-JAK inhibitor, 5-10 mg twice daily. The CDR3 is 13 residues long. The germline gives CDR1 GTSNPN, CDR2 SVGIG (reference sequence). V was trimmed by 2 bases and J by 7 bases, leaving 14 bases between them. cDNA reverse transcribed from extracted RNA served as the sequencing template. Here immunoSEQ multiplex PCR was the method, and the copy in TCRdb shows in-frame clones only, minus some. Of roughly 110,000 clones in the sample, less than 60% were seen once. The sample here was CD4+ T cells sorted from blood, taken at week 24, from a patient treated with tofacitinib. The source of this sequence is a human donor with alopecia areata. V and J are TRBV30 and TRBJ1-2; D perhaps matches TRBD1 (6 bases). The CDR3, as DNA: TGTGCCTGGAGTCCCCACAGGGAGGGTGGCTACACCTTC. Translated: CAWSPHREGGYTF.